The entry that follows covers one T cell receptor beta chain sequence. No antigen is known for it. Profiling relied on immunoSEQ multiplex PCR, and the TCRdb table lists in-frame clones only, not all of them. The sample records about 54,000 clones, roughly 81% being singletons. The ends lost 3 bases at V and 4 bases at J; junction bases unmatched: 4. The CDR3 consists of 14 residues. Germline lookup yields CDR1 SGHRS and CDR2 YFSETQ. These data originate in a study of OX40 agonist ivuxolimab in advanced cancers. The wider study: Dose-escalation subjects each had hepatocellular carcinoma, melanoma, renal cell or head and neck cancer. The group had a mean age of around 60 years, ranged from about 20 to 79, and was 80% to 85% male.

The study's findings and limits: Some nonresponders additionally presented with little normalized T-cell clonal expansion. In the 0.1-3.0 mg/kg groups, partial responders showed among the lowest expansion.

The TCR sequence derives from an adult with an advanced solid tumor such as melanoma, head and neck, liver or kidney cancer. Source: CD4+ or CD8+ T cells sorted from blood, taken in a trial of the OX40 agonist ivuxolimab. The genes are TRBV5-1 and TRBJ1-2; 9 nucleotides match TRBD1. CDR3 coding DNA: TGCGCCAGCAGCTCTGGGACAGGGACCTATGGCTACACCTTC. Protein sequence: CASSSGTGTYGYTF.